Included here is one T cell receptor (beta chain) sequence, with context. This clone has only a few counts. Its antigen is still unknown. It has no much larger one-base neighbor in the sample; base qualities were not kept. The CDR3 regions of human TCRbeta chains were analyzed by immunosequencing. The published analysis was carried out like this. TCRs in the repertoires were compared against a reference library of SARS-CoV-2-specific TCRs that had been generated with the MIRA antigen-specificity platform. Breadth was defined as the fraction of unique TCRs that were SARS-CoV-2-associated, and depth was defined as the fraction of total T cells that were SARS-CoV-2-associated. Using the MIRA data, each spike-specific TCR was mapped to the spike region that the TCR reacts to and placed in a CD4 or CD8 class. Log10-transformed breadth and depth values were compared by one-way ANOVA with Sidak's multiple comparisons tests. Not all clones reach the TCRdb copy of this immuneACCESS table, which keeps in-frame sequences only. Checked studies attribute under half of the gap to unresolved V genes and leave the rest unexplained. V, J and clone size derive from that table, while D and trimming were established from the DNA sequence. Within this sample are 50,000 to 65,000 clones, with about 90% of them counted one time only. Together, the top ten hold approximately 5% of the sample.

Measured from the cysteine to the phenylalanine, the CDR3 is 16 residues long. The entry retains the CDR3 DNA only, 48 bases that are in frame from base 1. The germline ends are 9 bases apart after V is trimmed by 1 base and J by 0 bases. Via the germline V gene, CDR1 is SGHVS and CDR2 FQNEAQ. These data are taken from a study of T cell responses to AZD1222 COVID-19 vaccine listed by TCRdb under 2021. Study-wide context: AZD1222 recipients given second doses at about 4 weeks or at about 12 weeks were pooled, since spike-specific TCR depth and breadth were not found to differ between the two schedules. A total of under 250 trial participants underwent TCR sequencing, of whom more than 200 had received two doses of AZD1222 and approximately 26 had received two doses of the MenACWY control vaccine. Enrollment into the trials was organized by age into subgroups of 18-55, 56-69 and 70-plus years, and those subgroups contained approximately 160, 26 and 62 TCR-sequenced participants, respectively.

The time point label of this sample denotes: baseline before first vaccination. Samples from vaccinated people were obtained from the UK trials COV001 and COV002, which included a single-blind randomized controlled phase 2/3 trial of AZD1222 (ChAdOx1 nCoV-19) in healthy adults. Trial participant PBMC samples were collected at day 0 and day 28 after the second dose for TCRbeta chain sequencing. Broad study findings and their caveats: No day 14 peak-response samples were available, so repertoires were characterized only after the peak T cell response. The vaccine-associated CD4 TCRs covered the entire spike protein, and the dominant responses fell in regions 160-218 and 743-854. Conclusions about previously exposed vaccinees are limited because only six or seven AZD1222 recipients were SARS-CoV-2 seropositive at baseline. Spike-specific TCR breadth and depth rose significantly after two AZD1222 doses compared with day 0 and with MenACWY recipients. Most participants were white British and females outnumbered males, and the authors suggested that clonal diversity may have been underestimated. Reportedly, close to half of the unique spike-specific TCRs recognized epitopes lying outside the regions that are mutated in the B.1.351 and B.1.1.7 variants. The 56-69-year group was small, and its depth increase did not reach significance, likely because of low power.

The source is an adult in good health. The sequence is built from TRBV7-8 and TRBJ2-2; the D segment could be TRBD2, given 5 matching bases. The sequenced sample was peripheral blood, obtained on day 0 of AZD1222 vaccination. DNA sequence: TGTGCCAGCAGCTTAGTCGGGGTTTCGAACACCGGGGAGCTGTTTTTT. This sequence encodes CASSLVGVSNTGELFF.